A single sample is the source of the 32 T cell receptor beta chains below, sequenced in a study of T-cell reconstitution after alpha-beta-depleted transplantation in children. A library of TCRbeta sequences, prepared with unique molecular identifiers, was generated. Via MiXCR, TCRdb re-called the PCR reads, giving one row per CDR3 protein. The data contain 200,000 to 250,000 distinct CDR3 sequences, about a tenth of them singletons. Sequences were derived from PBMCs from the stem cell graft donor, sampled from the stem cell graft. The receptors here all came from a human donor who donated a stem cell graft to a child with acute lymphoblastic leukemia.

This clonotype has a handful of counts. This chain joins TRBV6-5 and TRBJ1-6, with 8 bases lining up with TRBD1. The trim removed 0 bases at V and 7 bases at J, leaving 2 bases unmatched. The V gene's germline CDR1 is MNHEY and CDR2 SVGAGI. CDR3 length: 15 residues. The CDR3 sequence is CASSYSDRENSPLHF. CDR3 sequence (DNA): TGTGCCAGCAGTTACTCGGACAGGGAAAATTCACCCCTCCACTTT.

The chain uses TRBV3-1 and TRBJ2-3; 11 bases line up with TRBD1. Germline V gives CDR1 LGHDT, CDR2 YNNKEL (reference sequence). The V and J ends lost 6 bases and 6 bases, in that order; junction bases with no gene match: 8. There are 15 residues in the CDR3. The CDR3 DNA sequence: TGTGCCAGCAGACAGGGACAGGGGGAGTGGGATACGCAGTATTTT. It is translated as CASRQGQGEWDTQYF.

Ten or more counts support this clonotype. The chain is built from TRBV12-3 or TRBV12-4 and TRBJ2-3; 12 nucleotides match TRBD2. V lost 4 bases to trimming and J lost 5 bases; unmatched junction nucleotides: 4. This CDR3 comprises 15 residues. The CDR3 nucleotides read TGTGCCAGCAGTTCTAGCGGGGGGGCCGGAGATACGCAGTATTTT. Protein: CASSSSGGAGDTQYF.

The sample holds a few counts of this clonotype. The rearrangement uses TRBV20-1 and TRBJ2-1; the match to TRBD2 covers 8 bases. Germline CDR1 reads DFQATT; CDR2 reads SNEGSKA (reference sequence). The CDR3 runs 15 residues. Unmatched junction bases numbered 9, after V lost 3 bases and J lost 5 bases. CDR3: CSASYLAGRNNEQFF. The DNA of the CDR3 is TGCAGTGCTAGCTACTTAGCGGGGAGAAACAATGAGCAGTTCTTC.

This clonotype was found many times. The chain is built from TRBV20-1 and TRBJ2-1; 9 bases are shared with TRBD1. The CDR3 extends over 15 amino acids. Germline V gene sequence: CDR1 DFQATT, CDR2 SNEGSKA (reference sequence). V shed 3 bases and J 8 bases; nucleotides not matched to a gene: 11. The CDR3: CSASFGGTGRYEQFF. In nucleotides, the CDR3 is TGCAGTGCTAGTTTTGGGGGGACAGGGAGATATGAGCAGTTCTTC.

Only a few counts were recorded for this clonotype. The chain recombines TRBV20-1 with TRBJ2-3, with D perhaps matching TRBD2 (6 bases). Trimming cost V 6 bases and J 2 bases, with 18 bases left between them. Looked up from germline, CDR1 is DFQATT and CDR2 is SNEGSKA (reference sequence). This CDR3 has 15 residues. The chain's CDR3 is CSAPDPGEPTDTQYF. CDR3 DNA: TGCAGTGCCCCAGATCCGGGGGAGCCCACAGATACGCAGTATTTT.

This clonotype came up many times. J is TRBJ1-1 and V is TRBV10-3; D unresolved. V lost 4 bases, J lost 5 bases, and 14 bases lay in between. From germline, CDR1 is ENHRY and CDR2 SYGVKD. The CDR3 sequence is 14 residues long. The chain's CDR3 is CAISGAQLRTEAFF. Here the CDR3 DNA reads TGTGCCATCAGTGGGGCACAGCTGAGGACTGAAGCTTTCTTT.

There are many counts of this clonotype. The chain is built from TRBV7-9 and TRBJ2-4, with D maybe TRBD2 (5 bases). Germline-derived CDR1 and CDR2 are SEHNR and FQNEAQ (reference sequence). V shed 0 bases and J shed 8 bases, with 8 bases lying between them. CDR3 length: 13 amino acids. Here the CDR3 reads CASSLAMGDIQYF. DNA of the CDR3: TGTGCCAGCAGCTTAGCGATGGGAGACATTCAGTACTTC.

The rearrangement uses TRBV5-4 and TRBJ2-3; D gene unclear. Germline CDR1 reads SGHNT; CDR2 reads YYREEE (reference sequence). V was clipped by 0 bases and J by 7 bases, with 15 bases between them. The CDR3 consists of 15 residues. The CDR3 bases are TGTGCCAGCAGCTTGGAACTACCCCGCGGAAATACGCAGTATTTT. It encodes CASSLELPRGNTQYF. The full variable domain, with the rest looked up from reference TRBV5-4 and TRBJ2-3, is ETGVTQSPTHLIKTRGQQVTLRCSSQSGHNTVSWYQQALGQGPQFIFQYYREEENGRGNFPPRFSGLQFPNYSSELNVNALELDDSALYLCASSLELPRGNTQYFGPGTRLTVL.

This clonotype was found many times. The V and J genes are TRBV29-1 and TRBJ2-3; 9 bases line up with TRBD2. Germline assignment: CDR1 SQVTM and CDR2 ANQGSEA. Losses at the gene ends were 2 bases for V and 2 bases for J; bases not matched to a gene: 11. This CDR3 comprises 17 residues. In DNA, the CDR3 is TGCAGCGTTGAATCCAGTGGGCGGGGGGGCCTCACAGATACGCAGTATTTT. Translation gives CSVESSGRGGLTDTQYF.

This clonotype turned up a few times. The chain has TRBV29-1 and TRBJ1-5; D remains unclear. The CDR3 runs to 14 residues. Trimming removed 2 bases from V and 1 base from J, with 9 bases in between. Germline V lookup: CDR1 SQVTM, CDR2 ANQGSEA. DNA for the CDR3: TGCAGCGTTGAAACCGGGTTGAGCAATCAGCCCCAGCATTTT. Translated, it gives CSVETGLSNQPQHF.

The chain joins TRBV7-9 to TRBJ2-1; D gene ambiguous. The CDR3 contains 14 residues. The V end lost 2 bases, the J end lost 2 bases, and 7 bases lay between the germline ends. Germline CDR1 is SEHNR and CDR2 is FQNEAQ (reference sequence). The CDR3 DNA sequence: TGTGCCAGCAGCTTAACAGCGACCTACAATGAGCAGTTCTTC. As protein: CASSLTATYNEQFF.

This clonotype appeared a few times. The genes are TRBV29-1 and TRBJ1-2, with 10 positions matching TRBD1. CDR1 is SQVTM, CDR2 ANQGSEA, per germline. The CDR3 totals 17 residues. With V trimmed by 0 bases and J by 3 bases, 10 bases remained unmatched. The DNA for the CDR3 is TGCAGCGTTGAAGAGGCCCCACCGGGGACAGGGGACTATGGCTACACCTTC. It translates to CSVEEAPPGTGDYGYTF.

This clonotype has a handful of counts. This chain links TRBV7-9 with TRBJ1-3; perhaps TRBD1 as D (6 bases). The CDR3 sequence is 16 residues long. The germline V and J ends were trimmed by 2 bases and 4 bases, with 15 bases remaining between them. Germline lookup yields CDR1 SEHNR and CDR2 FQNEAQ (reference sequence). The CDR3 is CASSLIRGLAGNTIYF. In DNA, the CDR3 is TGTGCCAGCAGCTTAATCCGGGGGCTGGCGGGAAACACCATATATTTT.

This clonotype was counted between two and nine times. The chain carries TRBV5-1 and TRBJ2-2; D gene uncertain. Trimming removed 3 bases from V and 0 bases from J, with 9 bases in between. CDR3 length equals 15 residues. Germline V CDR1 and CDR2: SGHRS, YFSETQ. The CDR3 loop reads CASSWDAANTGELFF. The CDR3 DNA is TGCGCCAGCAGCTGGGATGCCGCGAACACCGGGGAGCTGTTTTTT. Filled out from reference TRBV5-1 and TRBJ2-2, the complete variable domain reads KAGVTQTPRYLIKTRGQQVTLSCSPISGHRSVSWYQQTPGQGLQFLFEYFSETQRNKGNFPGRFSGRQFSNSRSEMNVSTLELGDSALYLCASSWDAANTGELFFGEGSRLTVL.

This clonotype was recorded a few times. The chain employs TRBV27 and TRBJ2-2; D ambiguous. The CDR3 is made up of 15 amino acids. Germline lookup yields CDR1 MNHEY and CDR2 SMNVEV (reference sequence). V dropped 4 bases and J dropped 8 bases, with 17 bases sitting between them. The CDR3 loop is CASSSSIRVRGELFF. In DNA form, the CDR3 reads TGTGCCAGCAGTTCGAGCATCCGCGTGAGGGGGGAGCTGTTTTTT.

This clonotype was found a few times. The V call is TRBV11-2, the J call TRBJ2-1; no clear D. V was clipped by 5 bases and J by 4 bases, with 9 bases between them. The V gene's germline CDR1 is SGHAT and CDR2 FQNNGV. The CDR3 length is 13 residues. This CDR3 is CASSSLEYNEQFF. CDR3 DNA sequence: TGTGCCAGCAGCAGTCTAGAATACAATGAGCAGTTCTTC.

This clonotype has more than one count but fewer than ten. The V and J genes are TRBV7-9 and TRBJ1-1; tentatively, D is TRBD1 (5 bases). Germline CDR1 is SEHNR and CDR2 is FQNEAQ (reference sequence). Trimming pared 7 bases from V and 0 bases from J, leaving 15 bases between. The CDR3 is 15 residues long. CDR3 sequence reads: CASTKWRGVNTEAFF. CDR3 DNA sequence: TGTGCCAGCACCAAGTGGCGGGGCGTGAACACTGAAGCTTTCTTT.

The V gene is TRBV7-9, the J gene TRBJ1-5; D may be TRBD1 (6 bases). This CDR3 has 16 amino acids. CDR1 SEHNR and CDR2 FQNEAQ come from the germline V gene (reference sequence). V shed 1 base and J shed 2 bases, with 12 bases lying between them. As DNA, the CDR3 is TGTGCCAGCAGCTTAGTGGGCAGGGGTCGCAATCAGCCCCAGCATTTT. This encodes CASSLVGRGRNQPQHF. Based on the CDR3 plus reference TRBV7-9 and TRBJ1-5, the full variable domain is DTGVSQNPRHKITKRGQNVTFRCDPISEHNRLYWYRQTLGQGPEFLTYFQNEAQLEKSRLLSDRFSAERPKGSFSTLEIQRTEQGDSAMYLCASSLVGRGRNQPQHFGDGTRLSIL.

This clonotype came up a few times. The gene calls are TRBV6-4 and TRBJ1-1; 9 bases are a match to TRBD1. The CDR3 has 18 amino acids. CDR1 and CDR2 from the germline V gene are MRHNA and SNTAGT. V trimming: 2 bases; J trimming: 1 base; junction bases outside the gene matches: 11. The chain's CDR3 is CASSDDGTGIGKNTEAFF. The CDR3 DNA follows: TGTGCCAGCAGTGACGACGGGACAGGGATTGGGAAGAACACTGAAGCTTTCTTT.

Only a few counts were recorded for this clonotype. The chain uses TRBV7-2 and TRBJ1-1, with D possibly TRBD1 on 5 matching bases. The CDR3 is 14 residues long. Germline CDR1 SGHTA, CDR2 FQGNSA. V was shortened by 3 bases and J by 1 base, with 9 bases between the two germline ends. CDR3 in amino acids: CASSFTGTNTEAFF. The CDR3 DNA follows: TGTGCCAGCAGCTTCACGGGGACGAACACTGAAGCTTTCTTT.

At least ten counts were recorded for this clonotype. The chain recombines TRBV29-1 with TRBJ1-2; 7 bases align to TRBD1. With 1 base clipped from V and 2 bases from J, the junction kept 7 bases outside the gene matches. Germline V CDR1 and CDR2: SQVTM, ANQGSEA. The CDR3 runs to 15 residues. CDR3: CSVEVTGKENYGYTF. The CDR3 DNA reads TGCAGCGTTGAAGTGACAGGGAAGGAGAACTATGGCTACACCTTC.

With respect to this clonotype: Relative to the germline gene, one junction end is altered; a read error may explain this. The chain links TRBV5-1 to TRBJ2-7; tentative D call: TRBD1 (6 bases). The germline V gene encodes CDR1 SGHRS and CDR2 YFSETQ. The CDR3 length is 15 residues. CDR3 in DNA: TGCGCCAGCAGCTTGGGCCATGGACAGAACTACGAGCAGCACTTC. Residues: CASSLGHGQNYEQHF. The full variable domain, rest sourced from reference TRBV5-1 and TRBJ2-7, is KAGVTQTPRYLIKTRGQQVTLSCSPISGHRSVSWYQQTPGQGLQFLFEYFSETQRNKGNFPGRFSGRQFSNSRSEMNVSTLELGDSALYLCASSLGHGQNYEQHFGPGTRLTVT.

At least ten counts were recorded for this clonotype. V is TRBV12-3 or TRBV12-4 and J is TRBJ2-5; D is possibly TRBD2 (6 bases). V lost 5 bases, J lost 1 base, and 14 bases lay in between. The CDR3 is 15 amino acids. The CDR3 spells CASSLTSEGQETQYF. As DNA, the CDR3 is TGTGCCAGCAGTCTCACGTCGGAGGGCCAAGAGACCCAGTACTTC.

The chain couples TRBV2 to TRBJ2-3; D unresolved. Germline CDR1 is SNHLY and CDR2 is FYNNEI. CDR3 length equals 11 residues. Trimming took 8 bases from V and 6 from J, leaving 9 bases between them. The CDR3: CASALGDTQYF. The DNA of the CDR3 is TGTGCCAGCGCTCTAGGGGATACGCAGTATTTT.

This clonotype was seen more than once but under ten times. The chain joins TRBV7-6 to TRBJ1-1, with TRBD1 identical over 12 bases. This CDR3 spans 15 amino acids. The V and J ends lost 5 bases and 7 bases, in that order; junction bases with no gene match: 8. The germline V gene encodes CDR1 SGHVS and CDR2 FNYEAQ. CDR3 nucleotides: TGTGCCAGCAGCGTCACCGGGACAGGGGGCGGTGAAGCTTTCTTT. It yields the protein CASSVTGTGGGEAFF.

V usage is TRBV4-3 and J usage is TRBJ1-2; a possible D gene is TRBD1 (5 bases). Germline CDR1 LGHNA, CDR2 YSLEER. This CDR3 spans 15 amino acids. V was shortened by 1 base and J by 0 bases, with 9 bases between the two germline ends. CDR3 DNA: TGCGCCAGCAGCCAAGCGGGGCTAGCTAACTATGGCTACACCTTC. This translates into CASSQAGLANYGYTF.

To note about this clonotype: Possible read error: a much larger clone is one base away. CDR3 DNA sequence: TGCGCCGGCAGGGGGACAGCCCGAGCCTACGAGCAGTACTTC. The encoded protein is CAGRGTARAYEQYF. V usage is TRBV10-1 and J usage is TRBJ2-7; 7 bases align to TRBD1. Germline V gives CDR1 WNHNN, CDR2 SYGVQD (reference sequence). The CDR3 runs 14 residues.

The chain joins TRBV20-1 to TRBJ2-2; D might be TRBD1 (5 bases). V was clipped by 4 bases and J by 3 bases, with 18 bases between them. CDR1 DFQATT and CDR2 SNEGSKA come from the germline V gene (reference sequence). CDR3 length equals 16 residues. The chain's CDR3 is CSATIPGISDTGELFF. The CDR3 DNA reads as TGCAGTGCTACTATCCCAGGGATTTCAGACACCGGGGAGCTGTTTTTT.

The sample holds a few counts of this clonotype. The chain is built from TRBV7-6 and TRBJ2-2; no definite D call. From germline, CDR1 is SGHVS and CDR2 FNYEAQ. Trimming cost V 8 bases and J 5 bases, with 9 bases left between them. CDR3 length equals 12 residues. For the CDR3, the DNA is TGTGCCAGCTTTTTGAGAACCGGGGAGCTGTTTTTT. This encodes CASFLRTGELFF.

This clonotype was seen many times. The CDR3 bases are TGCAGTGCTAGAGATAACAGGGCCAACACCGGGGAGCTGTTTTTT. As protein: CSARDNRANTGELFF. The rearrangement joins TRBV20-1 to TRBJ2-2, with D possibly matching TRBD1 (6 bases). Germline CDR1 and CDR2: DFQATT and SNEGSKA (reference sequence). The CDR3 consists of 15 residues. Trimming stripped 0 bases from V and 2 bases from J, with 10 bases between.

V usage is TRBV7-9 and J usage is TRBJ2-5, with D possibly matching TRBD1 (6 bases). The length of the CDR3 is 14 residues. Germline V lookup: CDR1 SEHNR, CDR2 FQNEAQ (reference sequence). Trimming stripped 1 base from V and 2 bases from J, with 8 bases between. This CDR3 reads CASSLEGVQETQYF. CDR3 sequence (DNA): TGTGCCAGCAGCTTAGAGGGGGTGCAAGAGACCCAGTACTTC.